The next 19 T cell receptor beta chains were all read from a single sample in a study of blood T cell repertoires in COVID-19 (dated by TCRdb to the early 2020s). Receptor libraries were prepared by the immunoSEQ multiplex PCR assay. The clones in this table, taken by TCRdb from immuneACCESS, are in-frame only. Not every clone is retained; where verified, under half of the shortfall comes from an unresolved V gene, and the cause of the rest is unknown. Within this sample are more than 65,000 clones, with 80% to 85% of them counted one time only. The ten largest account for about a tenth of the sample. The sequenced material came from peripheral blood. All receptors come from a woman of 80 years or more with acute or convalescent COVID-19.

The chain is built from TRBV2 and TRBJ1-2, with a tentative D call TRBD1 (6 bases). This CDR3 contains 14 residues. V lost 7 bases and J 8 bases, leaving 20 bases between the germline ends. The germline CDR1 and CDR2 sequences are SNHLY and FYNNEI. The CDR3 DNA is TGTGCCAGCACTCGACAGGCAATATCGGGGGGCTACACCTTC. Its translation is CASTRQAISGGYTF.

V is TRBV7-2 and J is TRBJ1-2; a possible D gene is TRBD1 (6 bases). Germline V CDR1 and CDR2: SGHTA, FQGNSA. The ends were cut back, 2 bases at V and 2 bases at J, with 12 bases in the middle. This CDR3 spans 15 amino acids. The chain's CDR3 is CASSLSQGNNYGYTF. The CDR3 DNA reads TGTGCCAGCAGCTTAAGCCAGGGGAACAACTATGGCTACACCTTC.

CDR3 sequence: CAGGSGVSTDTQYF. The CDR3 DNA sequence: TGTGCCGGGGGTTCGGGGGTTAGCACAGATACGCAGTATTTT. The V and J genes are TRBV11-2 and TRBJ2-3, with D tentatively TRBD2 (6 bases). CDR3 size: 14 residues. Germline CDR1 is SGHAT and CDR2 is FQNNGV. Trimming left V 11 bases short and J 0 bases short, with 15 bases between. The full variable domain, completed using reference TRBV11-2 and TRBJ2-3, is EAGVAQSPRYKIIEKRQSVAFWCNPISGHATLYWYQQILGQGPKLLIQFQNNGVVDDSQLPKDRFSAERLKGVDSTLKIQPAKLEDSAVYLCAGGSGVSTDTQYFGPGTRLTVL.

The chain is built from TRBV5-1 and TRBJ1-2; 11 positions match TRBD1. The CDR3 is made up of 14 amino acids. V lost 3 bases and J lost 5; bases outside the gene matches: 3. The germline gives CDR1 SGHRS, CDR2 YFSETQ. Here the CDR3 reads CASSSGQGVYGYTF. The CDR3 DNA follows: TGCGCCAGCAGCTCGGGACAGGGGGTGTATGGCTACACCTTC.

The V and J genes are TRBV4-2 and TRBJ1-2; 8 bases fit TRBD1. The junction had 8 bases not matched to a gene; V was cut back by 1 base and J by 4 bases. This CDR3 has 16 residues. Germline loops: CDR1 LGHNA, CDR2 YNFKEQ. This CDR3 is CASSQAGTGSGYGYTF. CDR3 bases: TGTGCCAGCAGCCAAGCGGGGACAGGTTCGGGCTATGGCTACACCTTC.

This clone was seen only a few times. The rearrangement uses TRBV7-2 and TRBJ2-2, with 13 bases lining up with TRBD2. The V gene end was trimmed by 3 bases and the J gene end by 0 bases; junction bases not matched to a gene: 1. Germline V CDR1 and CDR2: SGHTA, FQGNSA. The CDR3 length is 17 residues. CDR3 amino acids: CASSLTSGGPNTGELFF. For the CDR3, the DNA is TGTGCCAGCAGCTTGACTAGCGGGGGGCCGAACACCGGGGAGCTGTTTTTT.

The J gene is TRBJ2-1, the V gene TRBV19; 10 bases fit TRBD1. This CDR3 contains 15 residues. Germline V gene lookup returns CDR1 LNHDA and CDR2 SQIVND (reference sequence). The J segment lost 4 bases and the V segment lost 6 bases, leaving 6 bases of the junction unmatched. Here the CDR3 reads CASRGGQGLYNEQFF. CDR3 sequence (DNA): TGTGCCAGTAGAGGGGGACAGGGGTTGTACAATGAGCAGTTCTTC.

CDR3 sequence reads: CASRRQGRNTDTQYF. CDR3 DNA: TGTGCCAGCAGAAGACAGGGTCGGAACACAGATACGCAGTATTTT. V usage is TRBV25-1 and J usage is TRBJ2-3; TRBD1 matches at 7 bases. Germline V gene data show CDR1 as MGHDK and CDR2 as SYGVNS. The CDR3 has 15 amino acids. V gave up 6 bases and J gave up 2 bases; unmatched junction bases: 8.

This rearrangement joins TRBV13 to TRBJ1-3; 8 nucleotides line up with TRBD1. The CDR3 sequence is 17 residues long. With V trimmed by 5 bases and J by 1 base, 10 bases remained unmatched. The germline CDR1 and CDR2 sequences are PRHDT and FYEKMQ (reference sequence). The CDR3 sequence is CASSTGTGVLSGNTIYF. The CDR3 nucleotides read TGTGCCAGCAGCACGGGGACAGGTGTTCTATCTGGAAACACCATATATTTT.

The chain is built from TRBV5-1 and TRBJ1-1, with D perhaps matching TRBD1 (5 bases). The CDR3 runs to 18 residues. Trimming cost V 4 bases and J 0 bases, with 22 bases left between them. Germline V gene data show CDR1 as SGHRS and CDR2 as YFSETQ. CDR3 coding DNA: TGCGCCAGCAGCCGGAGCCCCACGACAGATTCGATGAACACTGAAGCTTTCTTT. Protein product: CASSRSPTTDSMNTEAFF.

The rearrangement links TRBV19 to TRBJ2-2; 10 nucleotides match TRBD2. The CDR3 runs 15 residues. The germline CDR1 and CDR2 sequences are LNHDA and SQIVND (reference sequence). J gave up 8 bases and V 8 bases, and 11 bases lay outside the gene matches. DNA for the CDR3: TGTGCCAGTCTCTCGGGAAGCGGGGGGGCAGGGGAGCTGTTTTTT. As protein: CASLSGSGGAGELFF.

This clone has just one count. The V gene is TRBV19, the J gene TRBJ1-5; the match to TRBD1 covers 10 bases. The V gene's germline CDR1 is LNHDA and CDR2 SQIVND (reference sequence). The V segment lost 3 bases and the J segment 2 bases; nucleotides outside the gene matches: 4. This CDR3 comprises 16 residues. The DNA of the CDR3 is TGTGCCAGTAGTATGACAGGGGGCGAAGGCAATCAGCCCCAGCATTTT. Amino acid sequence: CASSMTGGEGNQPQHF.

This rearrangement joins TRBV19 to TRBJ1-1, with 8 bases aligning to TRBD1. Germline V CDR1 and CDR2: LNHDA, SQIVND (reference sequence). The CDR3 contains 15 residues. V shed 6 bases, J shed 0 bases, and the junction held 6 bases outside the gene matches. This chain's CDR3 is CASRNRGGVNTEAFF. CDR3 nucleotides: TGTGCCAGTAGAAACAGGGGGGGTGTGAACACTGAAGCTTTCTTT.

The chain combines TRBV27 with TRBJ2-3; 7 positions agree with TRBD2. Germline values: CDR1 MNHEY, CDR2 SMNVEV (reference sequence). The CDR3 is made up of 16 amino acids. V lost 4 bases to trimming and J lost 5 bases; unmatched junction nucleotides: 12. The CDR3 DNA is TGTGCCAGCAGTTCGCTCAGTAGCGGGCGGAGAGATACGCAGTATTTT. It codes for CASSSLSSGRRDTQYF.

The chain joins TRBV10-1 to TRBJ1-6, with D perhaps matching TRBD1 (5 bases). The germline V and J ends were trimmed by 3 bases and 9 bases, with 9 bases remaining between them. The CDR3 has 13 residues. The germline gives CDR1 WNHNN, CDR2 SYGVQD (reference sequence). Here the CDR3 DNA reads TGCGCCAGCAGTGATAGGGGCGGTTCACCCCTCCACTTT. Translated, it gives CASSDRGGSPLHF.

The chain couples TRBV6-4 to TRBJ2-6; maybe TRBD2 (6 bases). Germline CDR1 reads MRHNA; CDR2 reads SNTAGT. This CDR3 has 18 residues. Trimming took 4 bases from V and 11 from J, leaving 27 bases between them. CDR3 bases: TGTGCCAGCAGTGGGGAGGTCTCACACGACAAAGTCGGGCACGTCCTGACTTTC. Its translation: CASSGEVSHDKVGHVLTF.

This clone has a handful of counts. The rearrangement joins TRBV6-6 to TRBJ1-1, with 12 bases fitting TRBD1. The trim removed 5 bases at V and 5 bases at J, leaving 12 bases unmatched. The CDR3 has 17 amino acids. CDR1 and CDR2 from the germline V gene are MNHNY and SVGAGI (reference sequence). Here the CDR3 reads CASSLGTGGALRTEAFF. DNA of the CDR3: TGTGCCAGCAGTCTTGGGACAGGGGGCGCTTTGAGGACTGAAGCTTTCTTT.

The rearrangement joins TRBV19 to TRBJ2-7, with TRBD1 matching 8 bases. J lost 2 bases, V lost 9 bases, and 9 bases had no gene match. From germline, CDR1 is LNHDA and CDR2 SQIVND (reference sequence). This CDR3 comprises 14 residues. CDR3 DNA: TGTGCCAGCGCAGACAGGGGAAGGGCCTACGAGCAGTACTTC. Translation gives CASADRGRAYEQYF.

The chain employs TRBV18 and TRBJ1-2; D gene uncertain. The CDR3 contains 17 residues. Per germline, CDR1 KGHSH and CDR2 LQKENI. The V end lost 6 bases, the J end lost 0 bases, and 20 bases lay between the germline ends. This CDR3 is CASSPIKIDIANYGYTF. The CDR3, as DNA: TGTGCCAGCTCGCCTATCAAGATAGACATTGCTAACTATGGCTACACCTTC.